The present T cell receptor beta chain was sequenced within a study of technical replicates of blood from a handful of donors. The CDR3 spans 12 residues. J was trimmed by 11 bases and V by 2 bases; bases with no gene match: 5. CDR1 and CDR2 from the germline V gene are SGHRS and YFSETQ. Some clones are missing from TCRdb's copy, which holds only in-frame ones; the method was immunoSEQ multiplex PCR. Of over 70,000 clones detected, 85% to 95% appear once; the ten largest clones hold under 0.35%. The rearrangement uses TRBV5-1 and TRBJ1-1; 8 bases are a match to TRBD1. The receptor was isolated from a human donor in good health. Sequenced sample: T cells isolated from PBMCs. Written as DNA, the CDR3 is TGCGCCAGCAGCTTCGACAGGGGAGGTGCTTTCTTT. This encodes CASSFDRGGAFF.